Below are 9 T cell receptor beta chains sequenced from a single sample in a study of blood T cells in healthy people across ages. A second PCR, run for roughly 6 to 11 cycles, used a sample-barcoded 5' primer plus a J-beta primer mix. From the 5' RACE reads, TCRdb called clonotypes with MiXCR, one entry per CDR3 protein. This table has hundreds of thousands of distinct CDR3 sequences, roughly 20% appearing once. The sample consisted of blood. Receptors were obtained from a man aged 70-80 years in good health.

This clonotype was recorded at least ten times. The rearrangement links TRBV29-1 to TRBJ2-5, with D possibly matching TRBD1 (5 bases). The CDR3 totals 13 residues. Germline V CDR1 and CDR2: SQVTM, ANQGSEA. Trimming cost V 1 base and J 2 bases, with 8 bases left between them. The CDR3 loop reads CSVEGQLQETQYF. The DNA for the CDR3 is TGCAGCGTTGAAGGACAGCTACAAGAGACCCAGTACTTC. The variable domain in full, completed from reference TRBV29-1 and TRBJ2-5, reads SAVISQKPSRDICQRGTSLTIQCQVDSQVTMMFWYRQQPGQSLTLIATANQGSEATYESGFVIDKFPISRPNLTFSTLTVSNMSPEDSSIYLCSVEGQLQETQYFGPGTRLLVL.

The J gene is TRBJ2-1, the V gene TRBV2; no reliable D call. Germline V lookup: CDR1 SNHLY, CDR2 FYNNEI. The CDR3 is 13 amino acids. Trimming stripped 2 bases from V and 6 bases from J, with 8 bases between. CDR3: CASSETASNEQFF. CDR3 nucleotides: TGTGCCAGCAGTGAAACAGCCAGCAATGAGCAGTTCTTC.

V and J are TRBV28 and TRBJ2-5; D is ambiguous. Germline CDR1 reads MDHEN; CDR2 reads SYDVKM. CDR3 length equals 12 residues. Trimming stripped 7 bases from V and 4 bases from J, with 10 bases between. DNA for the CDR3: TGTGCCAGCATCAGTACCGGAGAGACCCAGTACTTC. Translating gives CASISTGETQYF.

The rearrangement links TRBV28 to TRBJ2-5; 12 nucleotides line up with TRBD2. The better agreement between TRBJ2-7 and the DNA end casts doubt on the J call. Germline lookup yields CDR1 MDHEN and CDR2 SYDVKM. The CDR3 loop spans 14 amino acids. CDR3 nucleotides: TGTGCCAGCAGTTTTGTGACTAGCGGGAGCGAGCAGTACTTC. It codes for CASSFVTSGSEQYF.

This clonotype was counted only a few times. This chain links TRBV12-3 or TRBV12-4 with TRBJ2-3; the match to TRBD2 covers 10 bases. V lost 2 bases to trimming and J lost 2 bases; unmatched junction nucleotides: 1. The CDR3 runs to 15 residues. CDR3 nucleotide sequence: TGTGCCAGCAGTTTAAGCGGGAGGGTCACAGATACGCAGTATTTT. It yields the protein CASSLSGRVTDTQYF.

The rearrangement uses TRBV10-3 and TRBJ2-5, with D tentatively TRBD1 (6 bases). The V end was cut by 3 bases, the J end by 1 base, with 9 bases between. Germline CDR1 ENHRY, CDR2 SYGVKD. This CDR3 has 14 residues. CDR3 region: CAISDGRGQETQYF. The CDR3 DNA reads TGTGCCATCAGTGATGGCAGGGGCCAAGAGACCCAGTACTTC.

On this clonotype: The DNA is omitted, as the CDR3 cannot be located on it reliably, and the CDR3 follows TCRdb's listing. This chain links TRBV12-3 or TRBV12-4 with TRBJ2-7; TRBD2, the D gene given by the table, was not confirmed from the DNA. Ends included, the CDR3 has 15 residues. The CDR3 sequence: CASSFLAGPYVEQYF.

This clonotype was seen a few times. This sequence joins TRBV7-2 and TRBJ2-1, with D unclear. Per the germline V gene, CDR1 is SGHTA and CDR2 is FQGNSA. Trimming took off 4 bases at V and 0 bases at J, with 16 bases between the two ends. This CDR3 spans 17 amino acids. CDR3 amino acids: CASSSFGRYSSYNEQFF. The CDR3 coding sequence is TGTGCCAGCAGCTCATTTGGCAGGTACAGCTCCTACAATGAGCAGTTCTTC.

In its sample, this clonotype was seen a few times. The V gene is TRBV20-1, the J gene TRBJ2-1; a weak D match, TRBD2 (6 bases). This CDR3 is built from 15 residues. V lost 0 bases, J lost 1 base, and 10 bases lay in between. Germline V gene sequence: CDR1 DFQATT, CDR2 SNEGSKA (reference sequence). Here the CDR3 reads CSARDRDLSYNEQFF. The CDR3 DNA reads TGCAGTGCTAGAGACCGGGACTTGTCCTACAATGAGCAGTTCTTC.